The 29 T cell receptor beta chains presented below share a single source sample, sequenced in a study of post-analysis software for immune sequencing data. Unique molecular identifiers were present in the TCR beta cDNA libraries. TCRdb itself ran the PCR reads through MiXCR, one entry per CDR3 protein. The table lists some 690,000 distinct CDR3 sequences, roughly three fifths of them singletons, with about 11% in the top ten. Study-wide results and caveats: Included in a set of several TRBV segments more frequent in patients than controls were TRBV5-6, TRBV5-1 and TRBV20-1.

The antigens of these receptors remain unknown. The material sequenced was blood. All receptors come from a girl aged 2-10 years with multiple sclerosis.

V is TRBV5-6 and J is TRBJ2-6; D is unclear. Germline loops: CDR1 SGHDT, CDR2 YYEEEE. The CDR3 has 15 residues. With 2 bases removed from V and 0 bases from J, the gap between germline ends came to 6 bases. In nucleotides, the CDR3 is TGTGCCAGCAGCTTCATGGGCTCTGGGGCCAACGTCCTGACTTTC. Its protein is CASSFMGSGANVLTF.

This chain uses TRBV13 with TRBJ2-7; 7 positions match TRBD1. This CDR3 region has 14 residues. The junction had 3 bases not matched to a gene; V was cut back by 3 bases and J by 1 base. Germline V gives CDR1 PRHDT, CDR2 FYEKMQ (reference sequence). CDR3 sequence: CASSFQGQSYEQYF. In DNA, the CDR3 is TGTGCCAGCAGCTTTCAGGGACAGTCCTACGAGCAGTACTTC.

This CDR3 reads CSVVGPRQPHEQFF. The CDR3, as DNA: TGCAGCGTTGTCGGGCCCAGACAGCCCCATGAGCAGTTCTTC. The chain is built from TRBV29-1 and TRBJ2-1; the D gene is possibly TRBD1 (5 bases). Germline-derived CDR1 and CDR2 are SQVTM and ANQGSEA. CDR3 length: 14 amino acids. V gave up 4 bases and J gave up 8 bases, with 18 bases separating them.

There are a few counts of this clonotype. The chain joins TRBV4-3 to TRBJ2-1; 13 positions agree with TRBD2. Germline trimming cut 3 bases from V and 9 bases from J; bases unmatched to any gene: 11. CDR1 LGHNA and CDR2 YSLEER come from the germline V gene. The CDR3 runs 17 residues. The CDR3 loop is CASSHEWTGTSGAEQFF. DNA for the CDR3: TGCGCCAGCAGCCATGAATGGACCGGGACTAGCGGGGCTGAGCAGTTCTTC.

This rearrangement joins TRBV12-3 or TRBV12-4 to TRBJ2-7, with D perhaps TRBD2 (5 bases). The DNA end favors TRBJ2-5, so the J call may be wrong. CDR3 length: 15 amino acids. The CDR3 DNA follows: TGTGCCAGCAGTTTGGCGCGGGTGCTCCAAGAGACCCAGTACTTC. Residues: CASSLARVLQETQYF.

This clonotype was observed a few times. Written as DNA, the CDR3 is TGCGCCAGCAGCTTGGTGGTAGCGGGAATGGGAGATACGCAGTATTTT. This sequence encodes CASSLVVAGMGDTQYF. The rearrangement uses TRBV5-1 and TRBJ2-3; 8 bases match TRBD2. The CDR3 runs to 16 residues. CDR1 and CDR2 from the germline V gene are SGHRS and YFSETQ. The junction had 8 bases not matched to a gene; V was cut back by 0 bases and J by 5 bases.

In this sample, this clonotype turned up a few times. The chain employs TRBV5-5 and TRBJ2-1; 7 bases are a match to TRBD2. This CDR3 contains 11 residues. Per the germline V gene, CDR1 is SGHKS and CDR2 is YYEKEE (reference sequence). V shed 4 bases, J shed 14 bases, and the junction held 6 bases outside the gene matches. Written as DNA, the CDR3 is TGTGCCAGCAGCAGGCTAGCGGACGAGTTCTTC. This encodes CASSRLADEFF.

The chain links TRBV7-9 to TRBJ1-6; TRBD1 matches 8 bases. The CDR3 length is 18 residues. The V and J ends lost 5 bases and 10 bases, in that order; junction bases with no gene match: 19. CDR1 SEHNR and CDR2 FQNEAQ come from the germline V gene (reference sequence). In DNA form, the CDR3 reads TGTGCCAGCAGCCTCAGTCGCAGGGGGCTAGGACAGAGCTCACCCCTCCACTTT. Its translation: CASSLSRRGLGQSSPLHF. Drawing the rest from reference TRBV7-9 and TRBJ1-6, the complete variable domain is DTGVSQNPRHKITKRGQNVTFRCDPISEHNRLYWYRQTLGQGPEFLTYFQNEAQLEKSRLLSDRFSAERPKGSFSTLEIQRTEQGDSAMYLCASSLSRRGLGQSSPLHFGNGTRLTVT.

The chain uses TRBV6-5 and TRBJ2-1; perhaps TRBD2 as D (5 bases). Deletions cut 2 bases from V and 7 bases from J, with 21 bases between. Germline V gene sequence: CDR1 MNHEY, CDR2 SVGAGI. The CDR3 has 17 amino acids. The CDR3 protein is CASSYGPLSPGGNEQFF. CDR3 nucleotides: TGTGCCAGCAGTTACGGGCCCCTTTCCCCGGGCGGGAATGAGCAGTTCTTC.

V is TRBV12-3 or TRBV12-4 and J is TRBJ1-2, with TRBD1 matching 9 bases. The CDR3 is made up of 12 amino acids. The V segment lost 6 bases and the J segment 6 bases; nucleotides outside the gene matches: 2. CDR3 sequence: CASRGTGNGYTF. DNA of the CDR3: TGTGCCAGCAGGGGGACAGGGAATGGCTACACCTTC.

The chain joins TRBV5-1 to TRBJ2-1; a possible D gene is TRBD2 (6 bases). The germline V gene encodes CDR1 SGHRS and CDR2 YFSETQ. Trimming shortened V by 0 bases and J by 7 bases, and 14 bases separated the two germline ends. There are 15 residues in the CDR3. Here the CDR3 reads CASSLAWRGENEQFF. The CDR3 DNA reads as TGCGCCAGCAGCTTGGCCTGGCGGGGAGAGAATGAGCAGTTCTTC.

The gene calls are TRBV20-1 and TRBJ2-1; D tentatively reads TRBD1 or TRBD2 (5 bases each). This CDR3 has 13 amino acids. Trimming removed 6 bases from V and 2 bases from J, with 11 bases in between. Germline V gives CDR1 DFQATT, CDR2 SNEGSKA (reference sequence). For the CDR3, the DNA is TGCAGTGCCTTACTAGGGGCCTACAATGAGCAGTTCTTC. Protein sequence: CSALLGAYNEQFF.

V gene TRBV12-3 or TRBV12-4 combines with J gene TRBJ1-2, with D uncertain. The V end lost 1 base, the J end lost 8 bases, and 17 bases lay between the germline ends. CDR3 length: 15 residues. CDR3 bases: TGTGCCAGCAGTTTAGAATGGGTAGGGCCCGACGGCTACACCTTC. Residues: CASSLEWVGPDGYTF.

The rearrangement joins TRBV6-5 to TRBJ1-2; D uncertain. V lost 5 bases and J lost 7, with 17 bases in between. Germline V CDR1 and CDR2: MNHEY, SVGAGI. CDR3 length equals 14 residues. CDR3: CASSATEGAGGYTF. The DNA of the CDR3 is TGTGCCAGCAGTGCTACCGAGGGAGCTGGTGGCTACACCTTC.

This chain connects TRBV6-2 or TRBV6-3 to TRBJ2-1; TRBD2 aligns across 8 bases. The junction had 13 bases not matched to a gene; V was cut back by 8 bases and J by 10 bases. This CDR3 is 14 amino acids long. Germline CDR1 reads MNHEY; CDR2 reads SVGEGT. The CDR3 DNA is TGTGCCAGCCTCCACCGGGGGGGGAAGTACGAGCAGTTCTTC. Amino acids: CASLHRGGKYEQFF.

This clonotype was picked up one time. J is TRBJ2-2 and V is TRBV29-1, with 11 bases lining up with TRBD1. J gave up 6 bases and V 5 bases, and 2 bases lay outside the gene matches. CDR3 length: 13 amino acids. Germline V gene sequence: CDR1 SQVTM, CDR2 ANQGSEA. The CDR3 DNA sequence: TGCAGCGTTCCGGGACAGGGGGCCGGGGAGCTGTTTTTT. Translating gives CSVPGQGAGELFF.

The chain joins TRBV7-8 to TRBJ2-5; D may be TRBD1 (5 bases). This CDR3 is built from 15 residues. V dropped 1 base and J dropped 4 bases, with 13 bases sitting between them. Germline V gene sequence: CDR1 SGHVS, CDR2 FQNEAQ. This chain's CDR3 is CASSLVQGVRETQYF. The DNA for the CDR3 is TGTGCCAGCAGCTTAGTGCAAGGGGTTAGAGAGACCCAGTACTTC. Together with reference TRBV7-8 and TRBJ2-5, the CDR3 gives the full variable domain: GAGVSQSPRYKVAKRGQDVALRCDPISGHVSLFWYQQALGQGPEFLTYFQNEAQLDKSGLPSDRFFAERPEGSVSTLKIQRTQQEDSAVYLCASSLVQGVRETQYFGPGTRLLVL.

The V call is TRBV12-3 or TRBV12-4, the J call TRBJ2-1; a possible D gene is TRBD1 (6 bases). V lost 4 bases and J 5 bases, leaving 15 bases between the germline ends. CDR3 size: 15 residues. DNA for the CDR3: TGTGCCAGCAGTTCAACAGGGTTATCGGACAATGAGCAGTTCTTC. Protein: CASSSTGLSDNEQFF.

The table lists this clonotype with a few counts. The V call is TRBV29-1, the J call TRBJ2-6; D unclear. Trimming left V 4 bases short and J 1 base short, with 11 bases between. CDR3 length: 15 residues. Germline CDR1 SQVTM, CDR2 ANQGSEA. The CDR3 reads CSVGYLGSGANVLTF. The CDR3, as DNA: TGCAGCGTTGGCTATCTAGGATCTGGGGCCAACGTCCTGACTTTC. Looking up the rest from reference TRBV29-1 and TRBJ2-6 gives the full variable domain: SAVISQKPSRDICQRGTSLTIQCQVDSQVTMMFWYRQQPGQSLTLIATANQGSEATYESGFVIDKFPISRPNLTFSTLTVSNMSPEDSSIYLCSVGYLGSGANVLTFGAGSRLTVL.

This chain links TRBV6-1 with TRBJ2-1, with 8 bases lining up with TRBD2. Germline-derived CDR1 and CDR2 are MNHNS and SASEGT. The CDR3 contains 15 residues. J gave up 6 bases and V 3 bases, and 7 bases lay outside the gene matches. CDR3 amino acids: CASSEPGRAANEQFF. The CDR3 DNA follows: TGTGCCAGCAGTGAGCCCGGGAGGGCGGCCAATGAGCAGTTCTTC.

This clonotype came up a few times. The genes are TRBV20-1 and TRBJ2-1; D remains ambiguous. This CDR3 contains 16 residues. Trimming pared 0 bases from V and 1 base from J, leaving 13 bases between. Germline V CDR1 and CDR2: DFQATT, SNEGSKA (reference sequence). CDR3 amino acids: CSARDYPRSSYNEQFF. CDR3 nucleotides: TGCAGTGCTAGAGATTACCCCAGGTCTTCCTACAATGAGCAGTTCTTC.

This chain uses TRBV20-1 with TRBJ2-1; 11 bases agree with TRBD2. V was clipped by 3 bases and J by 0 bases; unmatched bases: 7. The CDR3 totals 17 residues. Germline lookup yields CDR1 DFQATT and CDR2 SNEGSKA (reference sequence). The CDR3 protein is CSASRLAGPSSYNEQFF. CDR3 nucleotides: TGCAGTGCTAGTCGACTAGCGGGACCTAGCTCCTACAATGAGCAGTTCTTC.

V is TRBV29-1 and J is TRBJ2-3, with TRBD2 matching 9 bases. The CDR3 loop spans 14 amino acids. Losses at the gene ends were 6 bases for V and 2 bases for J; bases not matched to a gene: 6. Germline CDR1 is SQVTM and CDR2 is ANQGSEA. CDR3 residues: CSVPGLAYTDTQYF. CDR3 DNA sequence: TGCAGCGTGCCCGGACTAGCGTACACAGATACGCAGTATTTT.

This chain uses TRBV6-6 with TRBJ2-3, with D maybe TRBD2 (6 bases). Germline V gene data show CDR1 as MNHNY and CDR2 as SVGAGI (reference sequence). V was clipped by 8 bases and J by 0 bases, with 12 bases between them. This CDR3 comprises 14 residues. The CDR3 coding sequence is TGTGCCAGCGTGGACCGGGGGAGCACAGATACGCAGTATTTT. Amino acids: CASVDRGSTDTQYF.

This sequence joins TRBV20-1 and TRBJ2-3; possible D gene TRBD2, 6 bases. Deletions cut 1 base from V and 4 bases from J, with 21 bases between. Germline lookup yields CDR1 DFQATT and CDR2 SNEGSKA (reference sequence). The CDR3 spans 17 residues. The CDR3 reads CSARAGAEGRSPDTQYF. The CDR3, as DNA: TGCAGTGCTAGAGCTGGAGCGGAGGGGCGGTCTCCAGATACGCAGTATTTT.

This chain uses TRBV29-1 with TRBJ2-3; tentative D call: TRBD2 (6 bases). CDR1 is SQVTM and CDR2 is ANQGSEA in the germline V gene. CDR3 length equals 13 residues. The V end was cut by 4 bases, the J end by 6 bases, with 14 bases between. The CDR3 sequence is CSVGMEGTDTQYF. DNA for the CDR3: TGCAGCGTTGGGATGGAGGGGACGGATACGCAGTATTTT.

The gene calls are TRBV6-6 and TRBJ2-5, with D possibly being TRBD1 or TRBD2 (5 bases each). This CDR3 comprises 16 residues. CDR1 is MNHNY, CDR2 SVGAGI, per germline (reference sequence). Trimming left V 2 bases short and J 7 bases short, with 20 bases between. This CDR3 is CASSYRAGKGEGTQYF. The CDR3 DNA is TGTGCCAGCAGTTACAGGGCCGGGAAAGGGGAAGGGACCCAGTACTTC.

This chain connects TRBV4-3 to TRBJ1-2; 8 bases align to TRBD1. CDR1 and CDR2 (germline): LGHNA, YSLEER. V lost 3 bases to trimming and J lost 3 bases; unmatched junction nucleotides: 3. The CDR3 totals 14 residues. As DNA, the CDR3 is TGCGCCAGCAGCCAGAACAGGGGGGACTATGGCTACACCTTC. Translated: CASSQNRGDYGYTF.

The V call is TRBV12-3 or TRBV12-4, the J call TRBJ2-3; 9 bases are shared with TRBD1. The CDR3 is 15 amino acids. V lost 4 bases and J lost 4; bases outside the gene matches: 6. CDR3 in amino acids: CASSSTGGGSDTQYF. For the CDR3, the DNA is TGTGCCAGCAGTTCAACAGGGGGCGGCTCAGATACGCAGTATTTT.